This passage covers 32 T cell receptor beta chains from one sample sequenced in a study of long-term antiretroviral therapy in people with HIV. Survey-level immunoSEQ v3.0 assays were run. Assay: immunoSEQ multiplex PCR; the TCRdb copy retains only in-frame clones and omits some. The repertoire consists of around 16,000 clones, with about 86% occurring once and the leading ten covering approximately 20%. The source was unsorted PBMCs, collected just before starting antiretroviral therapy. These receptors all come from a man aged 40-50 years with HIV.

The chain recombines TRBV7-3 with TRBJ2-2, with D tentatively TRBD1 (5 bases). Deletions cut 1 base from V and 1 base from J, with 10 bases between. Germline lookup yields CDR1 SGHTA and CDR2 FQGTGA. The CDR3 has 16 amino acids. In DNA form, the CDR3 reads TGTGCCAGCAGCTTAATGAGAACAGGGAACACCGGGGAGCTGTTTTTT. Protein product: CASSLMRTGNTGELFF.

This rearrangement joins TRBV6-5 to TRBJ2-5; 9 bases are shared with TRBD1. The CDR3 extends over 14 amino acids. The junction had 7 bases not matched to a gene; V was cut back by 6 bases and J by 5 bases. Germline CDR1 is MNHEY and CDR2 is SVGAGI. The CDR3, as DNA: TGTGCCAGCAGCCCACAGGGGGCGAGGGAGACCCAGTACTTC. It encodes CASSPQGARETQYF.

This chain links TRBV29-1 with TRBJ2-1; D is unclear. The CDR3 consists of 14 residues. Trimming took 1 base from V and 0 from J, leaving 7 bases between them. The germline gives CDR1 SQVTM, CDR2 ANQGSEA. For the CDR3, the DNA is TGCAGCGTTGAAGGGACGCCCTCCTACAATGAGCAGTTCTTC. This gives the protein CSVEGTPSYNEQFF.

The genes are TRBV6-6 and TRBJ2-7; 12 bases are a match to TRBD2. V shed 6 bases, J shed 5 bases, and the junction held 8 bases outside the gene matches. CDR1 and CDR2 (germline): MNHNY, SVGAGI (reference sequence). The CDR3 is 15 amino acids. CDR3 DNA: TGTGCCAGCAGCCAATGGACTAGCGGGACGCACGAGCAGTACTTC. This translates into CASSQWTSGTHEQYF.

The chain links TRBV6-1 to TRBJ1-1; D is unresolved. The CDR3 is 14 amino acids. The V end was cut by 2 bases, the J end by 5 bases, with 12 bases between. Germline CDR1 and CDR2: MNHNS and SASEGT. As DNA, the CDR3 is TGTGCCAGCAGTGAACGCTACAAAAGGACTGAAGCTTTCTTT. This sequence encodes CASSERYKRTEAFF.

The rearrangement uses TRBV19 and TRBJ1-4; D uncertain. CDR1 is LNHDA, CDR2 SQIVND, per germline (reference sequence). Trimming pared 3 bases from V and 5 bases from J, leaving 13 bases between. The CDR3 is 15 residues long. The CDR3 nucleotides read TGTGCCAGTAGTATGATAGGAAGCGCAAATGAAAAACTGTTTTTT. Translation gives CASSMIGSANEKLFF.

This rearrangement joins TRBV4-1 to TRBJ2-7; possible D gene TRBD1, 6 bases. The CDR3 length is 16 residues. CDR1 is MGHRA and CDR2 is YSYEKL in the germline V gene. V lost 0 bases and J 3 bases, leaving 15 bases between the germline ends. CDR3 loop: CASSQEGPTGHYEQYF. The CDR3 DNA reads as TGCGCCAGCAGCCAAGAGGGACCAACAGGGCACTACGAGCAGTACTTC.

The chain couples TRBV11-2 to TRBJ2-3; a possible D gene is TRBD2 (5 bases). Germline CDR1 is SGHAT and CDR2 is FQNNGV. Trimming removed 3 bases at V and 2 bases at J, with 12 bases between. The CDR3 is 15 residues long. The CDR3 nucleotides read TGTGCCAGCAGCTTTCGTCTAGCCGTCACAGATACGCAGTATTTT. This gives the protein CASSFRLAVTDTQYF.

This chain joins TRBV30 and TRBJ2-1, with TRBD2 matching 16 bases. V lost 0 bases to trimming and J lost 3 bases; unmatched junction nucleotides: 8. Germline CDR1 reads GTSNPN; CDR2 reads SVGIG (reference sequence). There are 19 residues in the CDR3. The CDR3 DNA sequence: TGTGCCTGGAGTGTCTCGCCGGGACTAGCGGGAGGGGACTACAATGAGCAGTTCTTC. This codes for CAWSVSPGLAGGDYNEQFF. Looking up the rest from reference TRBV30 and TRBJ2-1 gives the full variable domain: SQTIHQWPATLVQPVGSPLSLECTVEGTSNPNLYWYRQAAGRGLQLLFYSVGIGQISSEVPQNLSASRPQDRQFILSSKKLLLSDSGFYLCAWSVSPGLAGGDYNEQFFGPGTRLTVL.

The genes are TRBV9 and TRBJ1-2; no definite D call. Trimming shortened V by 6 bases and J by 7 bases, and 10 bases separated the two germline ends. The germline CDR1 and CDR2 sequences are SGDLS and YYNGEE. There are 11 residues in the CDR3. The CDR3 sequence: CASTTWGGYTF. Written as DNA, the CDR3 is TGTGCCAGCACCACGTGGGGTGGCTACACCTTC. Filled out from reference TRBV9 and TRBJ1-2, the complete variable domain reads DSGVTQTPKHLITATGQRVTLRCSPRSGDLSVYWYQQSLDQGLQFLIQYYNGEERAKGNILERFSAQQFPDLHSELNLSSLELGDSALYFCASTTWGGYTFGSGTRLTVV.

CDR3 sequence (DNA): TGTGCCAGCAGTTGGACTAGCGGGAGTTACGAGCAGTACTTC. Amino acid sequence: CASSWTSGSYEQYF. V is TRBV6-6 and J is TRBJ2-7, with 13 nucleotides matching TRBD2. Germline loops: CDR1 MNHNY, CDR2 SVGAGI (reference sequence). The CDR3 spans 14 residues. With 4 bases clipped from V and 4 bases from J, the junction kept 1 base outside the gene matches.

V gene TRBV4-1 combines with J gene TRBJ1-1; D is possibly TRBD1 (6 bases). The CDR3 consists of 15 residues. Germline V lookup: CDR1 MGHRA, CDR2 YSYEKL. V was trimmed by 3 bases and J by 4 bases, leaving 15 bases between them. The DNA for the CDR3 is TGCGCCAGCAGCCAGGTGGGGGGGCGGGGCACTGAAGCTTTCTTT. It is translated as CASSQVGGRGTEAFF.

As DNA, the CDR3 is TGTGCCAGCAGTTTATTGGTTTGGACCGGGGAGCTGTTTTTT. This encodes CASSLLVWTGELFF. The genes are TRBV28 and TRBJ2-2; D uncertain. CDR3 length equals 14 residues. The germline V gene has CDR1 MDHEN and CDR2 SYDVKM. V lost 1 base and J 5 bases, leaving 8 bases between the germline ends.

The V and J genes are TRBV13 and TRBJ2-1; D is ambiguous. The V and J ends lost 1 base and 5 bases respectively, with 12 bases between them. Looked up from germline, CDR1 is PRHDT and CDR2 is FYEKMQ (reference sequence). The CDR3 consists of 15 residues. CDR3 in DNA: TGTGCCAGCAGCTTAGAGGGAAGATACCACAATGAGCAGTTCTTC. Its translation: CASSLEGRYHNEQFF.

V usage is TRBV7-3 and J usage is TRBJ1-5; 7 bases map to TRBD1. Germline values: CDR1 SGHTA, CDR2 FQGTGA. After removal of 6 bases from V and 6 bases from J, the junction contained 5 bases not matched to a gene. CDR3 length equals 13 residues. Here the CDR3 reads CASSTGVGQPQHF. The CDR3 DNA is TGTGCCAGCAGTACAGGGGTTGGTCAGCCCCAGCATTTT. The full variable domain, completed using reference TRBV7-3 and TRBJ1-5, is GAGVSQTPSNKVTEKGKYVELRCDPISGHTALYWYRQSLGQGPEFLIYFQGTGAADDSGLPNDRFFAVRPEGSVSTLKIQRTERGDSAVYLCASSTGVGQPQHFGDGTRLSIL.

The V call is TRBV14, the J call TRBJ2-5; D is unclear. Germline loops: CDR1 SGHDN, CDR2 FVKESK. CDR3 length equals 12 residues. V gave up 3 bases and J gave up 6 bases, with 8 bases separating them. CDR3 amino acids: CASSQERQTQYF. In DNA form, the CDR3 reads TGTGCCAGCAGCCAGGAAAGACAGACCCAGTACTTC.

The V gene is TRBV15, the J gene TRBJ2-1, with a tentative D call TRBD2 (6 bases). The CDR3 is made up of 19 amino acids. Germline V lookup: CDR1 LNHNV, CDR2 YYDKDF (reference sequence). V was cut by 2 bases and J by 0 bases, with 20 bases left in between. This CDR3 is CATSRWTNLLFSSYNEQFF. Written as DNA, the CDR3 is TGTGCCACCAGCAGATGGACTAATCTCCTGTTCAGCTCCTACAATGAGCAGTTCTTC.

J is TRBJ2-3 and V is TRBV7-2; unclear D gene. CDR1 is SGHTA, CDR2 FQGNSA, per germline. This CDR3 region has 14 residues. The germline V and J ends were trimmed by 3 bases and 2 bases, with 9 bases remaining between them. CDR3 DNA sequence: TGTGCCAGCAGCTTCGACGAATCCACAGATACGCAGTATTTT. Protein: CASSFDESTDTQYF.

The J gene is TRBJ2-3, the V gene TRBV4-2, with TRBD2 identical over 8 bases. The CDR3 runs 15 residues. V lost 1 base and J lost 6; bases outside the gene matches: 6. CDR1 is LGHNA and CDR2 is YNFKEQ in the germline V gene. The CDR3 loop is CASSQGAGGRDTQYF. The CDR3 DNA follows: TGTGCCAGCAGCCAAGGCGCGGGAGGACGTGATACGCAGTATTTT.

The V gene is TRBV5-6, the J gene TRBJ2-7; 9 nucleotides match TRBD1. V dropped 4 bases and J dropped 3; count of bases not matched to a gene: 2. Germline-derived CDR1 and CDR2 are SGHDT and YYEEEE. This CDR3 spans 13 amino acids. The CDR3 sequence: CASSQDRGYEQYF. CDR3 bases: TGTGCCAGCAGCCAGGACAGGGGCTACGAGCAGTACTTC.

The V gene is TRBV15, the J gene TRBJ1-4, with no clear D. This CDR3 has 18 residues. Germline CDR1 and CDR2: LNHNV and YYDKDF (reference sequence). Trimming removed 0 bases from V and 0 bases from J, with 14 bases in between. Here the CDR3 DNA reads TGTGCCACCAGCAGAGATCAGGCCGGCACCGCAACTAATGAAAAACTGTTTTTT. It codes for CATSRDQAGTATNEKLFF. The variable domain in full, completed from reference TRBV15 and TRBJ1-4, reads DAMVIQNPRYQVTQFGKPVTLSCSQTLNHNVMYWYQQKSSQAPKLLFHYYDKDFNNEADTPDNFQSRRPNTSFCFLDIRSPGLGDTAMYLCATSRDQAGTATNEKLFFGSGTQLSVL.

V gene TRBV9 combines with J gene TRBJ1-2, with D unresolved. V was trimmed by 2 bases and J by 5 bases, leaving 19 bases between them. Germline CDR1 and CDR2: SGDLS and YYNGEE. The CDR3 length is 16 residues. The CDR3, as DNA: TGTGCCAGCAGCGTTTCAAGCGGCAGTACAGATTATGGCTACACCTTC. This encodes CASSVSSGSTDYGYTF. The variable domain in full, completed from reference TRBV9 and TRBJ1-2, reads DSGVTQTPKHLITATGQRVTLRCSPRSGDLSVYWYQQSLDQGLQFLIQYYNGEERAKGNILERFSAQQFPDLHSELNLSSLELGDSALYFCASSVSSGSTDYGYTFGSGTRLTVV.

This clone was seen a single time. The chain joins TRBV6-1 to TRBJ1-5; no definite D call. Germline-derived CDR1 and CDR2 are MNHNS and SASEGT. The CDR3 covers 13 residues. V lost 5 bases, J lost 5 bases, and 10 bases lay in between. As DNA, the CDR3 is TGTGCCAGCAGTTCAATCGGGGATCAGCCCCAGCATTTT. Translating it yields CASSSIGDQPQHF.

The CDR3 DNA reads TGTGCCAGCAGTTTGTATGACAGGGGGAATAATTCACCCCTCCACTTT. Its translation is CASSLYDRGNNSPLHF. V usage is TRBV27 and J usage is TRBJ1-6, with TRBD1 matching over 9 bases. The CDR3 consists of 16 residues. Germline V lookup: CDR1 MNHEY, CDR2 SMNVEV (reference sequence). The ends lost 3 bases at V and 5 bases at J; junction bases unmatched: 5.

The V and J genes are TRBV6-5 and TRBJ2-3, with TRBD2 identical over 7 bases. CDR3 size: 11 residues. Unmatched junction bases numbered 0, after V lost 6 bases and J lost 6 bases. Germline values: CDR1 MNHEY, CDR2 SVGAGI. The CDR3 nucleotides read TGTGCCAGCAGGCGGGGGGATACGCAGTATTTT. Encoded protein: CASRRGDTQYF.

The chain combines TRBV7-3 with TRBJ2-1, with TRBD2 identical over 7 bases. J gave up 10 bases and V 5 bases, and 8 bases lay outside the gene matches. The CDR3 is 13 amino acids. CDR1 SGHTA and CDR2 FQGTGA come from the germline V gene. The CDR3 sequence: CASSRFTSAEQFF. In DNA form, the CDR3 reads TGTGCCAGCAGCCGTTTTACTAGCGCGGAGCAGTTCTTC.

The chain uses TRBV6-1 and TRBJ2-3; D is perhaps TRBD1 or TRBD2 (6 bases each). The germline CDR1 and CDR2 sequences are MNHNS and SASEGT. The V and J ends lost 1 base and 1 base respectively, with 12 bases between them. CDR3 size: 16 residues. CDR3 nucleotide sequence: TGTGCCAGCAGTGAAGATGGGGGGCTGGGCACAGATACGCAGTATTTT. Translation: CASSEDGGLGTDTQYF.

This rearrangement joins TRBV5-1 to TRBJ1-1; 7 nucleotides agree with TRBD1. The CDR3 covers 14 residues. Trimming cost V 4 bases and J 8 bases; bases outside gene matches: 11. CDR1 is SGHRS and CDR2 is YFSETQ in the germline V gene. CDR3: CASSRGDSASEAFF. CDR3 coding DNA: TGCGCCAGCAGCCGGGGGGACAGTGCGTCCGAAGCTTTCTTT. The full variable domain, in which reference TRBV5-1 and TRBJ1-1 provide the parts outside the CDR3, is KAGVTQTPRYLIKTRGQQVTLSCSPISGHRSVSWYQQTPGQGLQFLFEYFSETQRNKGNFPGRFSGRQFSNSRSEMNVSTLELGDSALYLCASSRGDSASEAFFGQGTRLTVV.

The genes are TRBV7-6 and TRBJ1-4; D might be TRBD1 (5 bases). The V and J ends lost 5 bases and 0 bases respectively, with 13 bases between them. Germline loops: CDR1 SGHVS, CDR2 FNYEAQ. The CDR3 spans 16 residues. The CDR3 coding sequence is TGTGCCAGCAGCCCGTGGGACGGCGCAACTAATGAAAAACTGTTTTTT. Its protein is CASSPWDGATNEKLFF.

About this clone itself: Germline is not matched at one junction end, which may reflect a read error. The chain uses TRBV7-7 and TRBJ2-5, with TRBD2 matching over 14 bases. Per the germline V gene, CDR1 is SSHAT and CDR2 is FNYEAQ (reference sequence). CDR3 size: 15 residues. The CDR3 DNA follows: TGTGCTAGCAGCCCCGGACTAGCGGGAGGCGAGACCCAGTACTTC. Its translation is CASSPGLAGGETQYF.

This clone was seen once. V gene TRBV13 combines with J gene TRBJ2-6; D is ambiguous. Looked up from germline, CDR1 is PRHDT and CDR2 is FYEKMQ (reference sequence). The ends were cut back, 6 bases at V and 4 bases at J, with 4 bases in the middle. This CDR3 contains 12 residues. The CDR3 here is CASSGGANVLTF. DNA of the CDR3: TGTGCCAGCAGTGGGGGGGCCAACGTCCTGACTTTC.

V usage is TRBV5-1 and J usage is TRBJ2-7; TRBD2 matches 9 bases. The V gene end was trimmed by 2 bases and the J gene end by 3 bases; junction bases not matched to a gene: 3. Germline-derived CDR1 and CDR2 are SGHRS and YFSETQ. The CDR3 extends over 14 amino acids. The CDR3 loop reads CASSFSGGGYEQYF. CDR3 sequence (DNA): TGCGCCAGCAGCTTTAGCGGGGGAGGCTACGAGCAGTACTTC.